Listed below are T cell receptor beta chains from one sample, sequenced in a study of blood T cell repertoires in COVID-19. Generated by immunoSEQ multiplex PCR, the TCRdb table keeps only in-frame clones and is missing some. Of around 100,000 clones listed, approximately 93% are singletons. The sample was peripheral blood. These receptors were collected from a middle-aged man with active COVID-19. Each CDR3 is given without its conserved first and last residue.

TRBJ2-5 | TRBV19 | ASSRTSGPQETQY
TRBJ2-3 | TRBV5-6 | ASSWGPQGAKDTQY
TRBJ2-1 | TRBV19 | ASSSSGTGLLSEQF
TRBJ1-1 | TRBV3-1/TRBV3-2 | ASSRGQGNTEAF
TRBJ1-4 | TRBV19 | ASNKGRQGAWTNEKLF
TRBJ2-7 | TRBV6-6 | ASRTSGGNPYEQY
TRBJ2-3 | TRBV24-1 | ATSVSSGPRQADTQY
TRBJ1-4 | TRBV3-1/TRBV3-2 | ASSQRDRGRDREKLF
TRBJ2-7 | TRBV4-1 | ASSQAERGNEQY
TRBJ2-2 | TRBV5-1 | ASNRDYPMSGELF
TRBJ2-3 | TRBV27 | ASKPWSGPTDTQY
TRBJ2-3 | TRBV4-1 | ASSQSAGADTQY
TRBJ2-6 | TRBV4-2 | ASSQDWTAGANVLT
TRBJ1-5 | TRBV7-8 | ASNPQGGNQPQH
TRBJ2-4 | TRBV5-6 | ASSVGLAKNIQY
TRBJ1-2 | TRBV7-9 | ARGTPRDGYT
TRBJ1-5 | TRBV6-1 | ASSDRDNQPQH
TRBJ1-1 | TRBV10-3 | AISDPTGSRSSEAF
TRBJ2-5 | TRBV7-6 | AGSANKLAVAETQY
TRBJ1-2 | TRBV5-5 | ASSSDWYRGRIRDYGYT
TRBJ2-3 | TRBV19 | ASSIAATSGSKDTQY
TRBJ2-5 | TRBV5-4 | ASSLEGGTSETQY
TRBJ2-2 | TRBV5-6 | ASSFSGPGELF
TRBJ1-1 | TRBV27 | ASSLYKYTEAF
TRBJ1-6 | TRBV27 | ASSLLGIGSESPLH
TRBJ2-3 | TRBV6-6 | ASRDSVSTDTQY
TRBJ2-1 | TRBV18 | ASSPTLTSGGHRNEQF
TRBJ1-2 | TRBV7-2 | ASSRPMGGDYGYT
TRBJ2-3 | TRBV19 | ASDQGTSTDTQY
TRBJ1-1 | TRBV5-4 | ASRAENTEAF
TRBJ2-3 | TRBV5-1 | ASSRDGTDTQY
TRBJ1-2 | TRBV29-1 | SVEVGRSNYGYT
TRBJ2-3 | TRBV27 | ASRSRVTDTQY
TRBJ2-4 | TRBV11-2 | ASSKRQGALAKNIQY
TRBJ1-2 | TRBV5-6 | ASSLQVLGYT
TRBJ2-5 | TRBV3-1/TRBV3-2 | ASTGVGETQY
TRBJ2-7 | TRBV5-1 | ASRGDNSYEQY
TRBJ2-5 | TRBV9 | ASSARTVQETQY
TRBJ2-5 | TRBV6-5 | ASTGVLAGETQY
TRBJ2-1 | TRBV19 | ASGPGGLSYNEQF
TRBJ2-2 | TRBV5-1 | ASSFEGSGYRELF
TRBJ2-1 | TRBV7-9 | ASSPGTSAGDEQF
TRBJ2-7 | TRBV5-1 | ASSPSSDYEQY
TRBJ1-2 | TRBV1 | TSSQGQDYGYT
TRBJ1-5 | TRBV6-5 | ASSPDRLKNQPQH
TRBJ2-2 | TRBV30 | AWSDTARIGGTGELF
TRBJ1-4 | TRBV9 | ASTSDRFNEKLF
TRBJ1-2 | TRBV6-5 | ASSHRDGYGYT
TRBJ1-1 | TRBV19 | ASSNLGANTEAF
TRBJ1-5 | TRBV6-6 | ASSYNGVQPQH
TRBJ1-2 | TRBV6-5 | ASSYGASANYGYT
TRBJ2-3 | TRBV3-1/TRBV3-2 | ASSRQGGTDTQY